The next 29 T cell receptor beta chains were all read from a single sample in a study of CD8 T cell repertoires and HIV-1 epitope variants. Their specific antigens are unknown. Assay used: immunoSEQ multiplex PCR; TCRdb lists only in-frame clones, some missing. The sample yields about 5,600 clones, about 60% seen once. The sequenced material came from cultured CD8+ T cells derived from PBMCs. Receptor source: a male donor with HIV.

CDR3: CASTRGQVNTEAFF. The CDR3 DNA reads TGTGCCAGCACCAGAGGACAGGTTAACACTGAAGCTTTCTTT. The chain joins TRBV6-5 to TRBJ1-1, with 7 bases lining up with TRBD1. The CDR3 sequence is 14 residues long. CDR1 and CDR2 from the germline V gene are MNHEY and SVGAGI. Trimming at V came to 7 bases and at J to 2 bases, leaving 7 bases not matched to a gene.

This chain connects TRBV5-1 to TRBJ2-1, with TRBD1 matching 7 bases. The germline V gene encodes CDR1 SGHRS and CDR2 YFSETQ. The CDR3 is 18 amino acids. The ends lost 3 bases at V and 7 bases at J; junction bases unmatched: 19. CDR3 residues: CASSYTLKTGSKPNEQFF. CDR3 bases: TGCGCCAGCAGCTACACCCTAAAGACAGGGTCTAAACCGAATGAGCAGTTCTTC.

The chain uses TRBV28 and TRBJ1-4; D gene ambiguous. V was shortened by 7 bases and J by 7 bases, with 13 bases between the two germline ends. This CDR3 has 13 amino acids. CDR1 and CDR2 from the germline V gene are MDHEN and SYDVKM. This CDR3 is CASNGETPEKLFF. DNA of the CDR3: TGTGCCAGCAACGGGGAGACCCCTGAAAAACTGTTTTTT.

The gene calls are TRBV27 and TRBJ2-3; a possible D gene is TRBD2 (5 bases). CDR3 length equals 14 residues. Deletions cut 8 bases from V and 6 bases from J, with 18 bases between. From germline, CDR1 is MNHEY and CDR2 SMNVEV (reference sequence). CDR3 sequence (DNA): TGTGCCAGCTCAAACAACGACTATACCGATACGCAGTATTTT. It codes for CASSNNDYTDTQYF.

This chain uses TRBV19 with TRBJ2-1, with D maybe TRBD1 (6 bases). Germline CDR1 LNHDA, CDR2 SQIVND (reference sequence). This CDR3 has 13 amino acids. Between the trimmed V and J ends, which lost 5 bases and 5 bases, there was a span of 10 bases. The DNA for the CDR3 is TGTGCCAGTAGTCACAGGGCCCACAATGAGCAGTTCTTC. Its translation is CASSHRAHNEQFF.

The V call is TRBV14, the J call TRBJ2-7; D may be TRBD1 (6 bases). The CDR3 is 14 amino acids. V gave up 0 bases and J gave up 4 bases, with 10 bases separating them. Germline CDR1 SGHDN, CDR2 FVKESK. The CDR3 region has the DNA TGTGCCAGCAGCCAAGAAGGGCAGGGGTACGAGCAGTACTTC. This codes for CASSQEGQGYEQYF.

This chain links TRBV13 with TRBJ2-5; weak D call: TRBD2 (5 bases). V gave up 8 bases and J gave up 5 bases, with 18 bases separating them. This CDR3 comprises 14 residues. CDR1 and CDR2 from the germline V gene are PRHDT and FYEKMQ (reference sequence). The CDR3 sequence is CASSKRETGETQYF. CDR3 coding DNA: TGTGCCAGCTCAAAGAGGGAGACGGGGGAGACCCAGTACTTC.

In this sample, this clone turned up once. V gene TRBV5-6 combines with J gene TRBJ2-7; 11 bases map to TRBD2. Germline V CDR1 and CDR2: SGHDT, YYEEEE. Losses at the gene ends were 7 bases for V and 6 bases for J; bases not matched to a gene: 15. The CDR3 consists of 16 residues. CDR3 coding DNA: TGTGCCAGCGGGCGTAATTTAGCGGGAGGGCCAATCGAGCAGTACTTC. This codes for CASGRNLAGGPIEQYF.

This CDR3 is CASSRDGEPTDTQYF. The CDR3 DNA reads TGTGCCAGCAGTCGGGACGGGGAGCCCACAGATACGCAGTATTTT. V and J are TRBV5-4 and TRBJ2-3; D assignment may be TRBD1 or TRBD2 (5 bases each). The length of the CDR3 is 15 residues. Per germline, CDR1 SGHNT and CDR2 YYREEE (reference sequence). V was shortened by 5 bases and J by 2 bases, with 15 bases between the two germline ends. Complete variable domain (other parts from reference TRBV5-4 and TRBJ2-3): ETGVTQSPTHLIKTRGQQVTLRCSSQSGHNTVSWYQQALGQGPQFIFQYYREEENGRGNFPPRFSGLQFPNYSSELNVNALELDDSALYLCASSRDGEPTDTQYFGPGTRLTVL.

This clone was seen a few times. The rearrangement links TRBV4-1 to TRBJ1-1; D may be TRBD1 (6 bases). CDR1 and CDR2 from the germline V gene are MGHRA and YSYEKL. The CDR3 loop spans 17 amino acids. Between the trimmed V and J ends, which lost 0 bases and 1 base, there was a span of 15 bases. For the CDR3, the DNA is TGCGCCAGCAGCCAAGATCTTGCGGGGGCGCAGAACACTGAAGCTTTCTTT. This encodes CASSQDLAGAQNTEAFF.

The V call is TRBV9, the J call TRBJ2-2; 8 bases align to TRBD1. Unmatched junction bases numbered 19, after V lost 5 bases and J lost 4 bases. In germline, CDR1 is SGDLS, CDR2 YYNGEE. CDR3 length: 19 residues. The CDR3 DNA follows: TGTGCCAGCAGTGCCGAGGACAGGGCATACGGGTCGGGCACCGGGGAGCTGTTTTTT. It yields the protein CASSAEDRAYGSGTGELFF. Combining the CDR3 with reference TRBV9 and TRBJ2-2 gives the whole variable domain DSGVTQTPKHLITATGQRVTLRCSPRSGDLSVYWYQQSLDQGLQFLIQYYNGEERAKGNILERFSAQQFPDLHSELNLSSLELGDSALYFCASSAEDRAYGSGTGELFFGEGSRLTVL.

This clone was seen only once. V is TRBV4-1 and J is TRBJ1-1, with 8 bases lining up with TRBD1. The V and J ends lost 4 bases and 4 bases, in that order; junction bases with no gene match: 11. CDR3 length: 16 residues. Germline CDR1 and CDR2: MGHRA and YSYEKL. In DNA form, the CDR3 reads TGCGCCAGCAGCCCTACCATGACAGGGGAGGCCACTGAAGCTTTCTTT. Protein sequence: CASSPTMTGEATEAFF.

This rearrangement joins TRBV13 to TRBJ2-1; D unresolved. This CDR3 spans 13 amino acids. The V gene's germline CDR1 is PRHDT and CDR2 FYEKMQ (reference sequence). Trimming removed 4 bases at V and 6 bases at J, with 10 bases between. This CDR3 is CASSSESRNEQFF. The CDR3, as DNA: TGTGCCAGCAGCTCCGAATCGCGCAATGAGCAGTTCTTC.

By share, this clone ranks as medium-sized. The chain has TRBV27 and TRBJ1-2; 9 bases match TRBD1. The length of the CDR3 is 15 residues. Germline trimming cut 6 bases from V and 3 bases from J; bases unmatched to any gene: 8. Per germline, CDR1 MNHEY and CDR2 SMNVEV (reference sequence). This CDR3 is CASRSGQGRDYGYTF. For the CDR3, the DNA is TGTGCCAGCAGGAGTGGACAGGGGCGTGACTATGGCTACACCTTC.

The chain combines TRBV7-9 with TRBJ1-4; D might be TRBD1 (5 bases). V was trimmed by 0 bases and J by 0 bases, leaving 8 bases between them. The length of the CDR3 is 16 residues. Germline V lookup: CDR1 SEHNR, CDR2 FQNEAQ (reference sequence). CDR3 loop: CASSLARGATNEKLFF. In DNA form, the CDR3 reads TGTGCCAGCAGCTTAGCGCGGGGGGCAACTAATGAAAAACTGTTTTTT.

This rearrangement joins TRBV28 to TRBJ1-4; D might be TRBD1 (5 bases). The CDR3 is made up of 17 amino acids. Between the trimmed V and J ends, which lost 4 bases and 8 bases, there was a span of 23 bases. Germline CDR1 and CDR2: MDHEN and SYDVKM. The CDR3 here is CASSSNEFTGLAEKLFF. The CDR3 DNA reads TGTGCCAGCAGTTCCAACGAATTTACGGGACTGGCCGAAAAACTGTTTTTT.

The chain couples TRBV7-2 to TRBJ2-7; D unresolved. Trimming shortened V by 1 base and J by 3 bases, and 7 bases separated the two germline ends. This CDR3 is 13 amino acids long. Germline V gene data show CDR1 as SGHTA and CDR2 as FQGNSA. The CDR3 nucleotides read TGTGCCAGCAGCTTAGGGACCGTCTACGAGCAGTACTTC. Residues: CASSLGTVYEQYF.

CDR3 loop: CATSRDFPSGTELNQPQHF. The CDR3 DNA reads as TGTGCCACCAGCAGAGATTTTCCCTCCGGGACAGAGTTAAATCAGCCCCAGCATTTT. The V gene is TRBV15, the J gene TRBJ1-5; 7 nucleotides agree with TRBD1. This CDR3 is built from 19 residues. V shed 0 bases and J 4 bases; nucleotides not matched to a gene: 15. CDR1 and CDR2 from the germline V gene are LNHNV and YYDKDF (reference sequence).

The chain has TRBV5-1 and TRBJ1-4; no definite D call. This CDR3 spans 17 amino acids. V lost 0 bases to trimming and J lost 8 bases, with 20 bases between them. CDR1 SGHRS and CDR2 YFSETQ come from the germline V gene. CDR3 region: CASSLGPDTDPDEKLFF. CDR3 nucleotides: TGCGCCAGCAGCTTGGGACCCGACACCGACCCGGACGAAAAACTGTTTTTT. Full variable domain (remainder filled in from reference TRBV5-1 and TRBJ1-4): KAGVTQTPRYLIKTRGQQVTLSCSPISGHRSVSWYQQTPGQGLQFLFEYFSETQRNKGNFPGRFSGRQFSNSRSEMNVSTLELGDSALYLCASSLGPDTDPDEKLFFGSGTQLSVL.

The rearrangement joins TRBV1 to TRBJ2-4. TRBV1 is flagged as a pseudogene. The CDR3 runs 15 residues. CDR3 in DNA: TGCACCAGCAGCCACCCCTCGGCAGGGAGTAACATTCAGTACTTC. Translation gives CTSSHPSAGSNIQYF.

V and J are TRBV9 and TRBJ2-3; the match to TRBD2 covers 8 bases. The V gene's germline CDR1 is SGDLS and CDR2 YYNGEE. V lost 4 bases, J lost 3 bases, and 16 bases stayed unmatched. The length of the CDR3 is 18 residues. The DNA of the CDR3 is TGTGCCAGCAGCCCCCGGGGGGGGCGGGGGTCTGAGACAGATACGCAGTATTTT. Protein: CASSPRGGRGSETDTQYF.

This sequence joins TRBV6-5 and TRBJ2-1, with TRBD2 matching 9 bases. The CDR3 sequence is 14 residues long. Germline loops: CDR1 MNHEY, CDR2 SVGAGI. V lost 0 bases to trimming and J lost 7 bases; unmatched junction nucleotides: 1. The CDR3 is CASSYSLAGNEQFF. For the CDR3, the DNA is TGTGCCAGCAGTTACTCTCTAGCGGGAAATGAGCAGTTCTTC.

This chain links TRBV6-6 with TRBJ1-5, with D possibly matching TRBD1 (5 bases). Trimming pared 10 bases from V and 0 bases from J, leaving 13 bases between. The CDR3 totals 14 residues. Germline V CDR1 and CDR2: MNHNY, SVGAGI (reference sequence). CDR3 protein: CATTTDYSNQPQHF. CDR3 bases: TGTGCCACCACGACAGATTATAGCAATCAGCCCCAGCATTTT.

This clone occurred a few times. This rearrangement joins TRBV15 to TRBJ2-3, with 9 nucleotides matching TRBD2. This CDR3 comprises 16 residues. The J segment lost 2 bases and the V segment lost 5 bases, leaving 8 bases of the junction unmatched. Germline V gives CDR1 LNHNV, CDR2 YYDKDF (reference sequence). CDR3 in amino acids: CATSSSLAGLTDTQYF. The CDR3, as DNA: TGTGCCACCAGCTCCTCCCTAGCGGGGCTCACAGATACGCAGTATTTT.

This chain connects TRBV6-1 to TRBJ1-5; 8 bases match TRBD1. The CDR3 spans 15 residues. V was clipped by 7 bases and J by 1 base; unmatched bases: 6. The germline CDR1 and CDR2 sequences are MNHNS and SASEGT. The CDR3 DNA sequence: TGTGCCAGCAAACGGACAGGGTCGAGCAATCAGCCCCAGCATTTT. It specifies CASKRTGSSNQPQHF.

The gene calls are TRBV10-3 and TRBJ2-5, with TRBD2 matching over 7 bases. Germline V lookup: CDR1 ENHRY, CDR2 SYGVKD. The J segment lost 7 bases and the V segment lost 5 bases, leaving 10 bases of the junction unmatched. This CDR3 is built from 14 residues. CDR3 sequence: CAISNPQRERTQYF. CDR3 nucleotide sequence: TGTGCCATCAGTAACCCCCAGCGGGAAAGGACCCAGTACTTC.

The chain has TRBV5-1 and TRBJ2-3; TRBD2 matches 8 bases. CDR3 size: 17 residues. From germline, CDR1 is SGHRS and CDR2 YFSETQ. Trimming removed 0 bases from V and 0 bases from J; junction bases left unmatched: 6. This CDR3 is CASSLALGTRSTDTQYF. In DNA form, the CDR3 reads TGCGCCAGCAGCTTGGCCTTAGGGACTAGAAGCACAGATACGCAGTATTTT.

The V call is TRBV7-9, the J call TRBJ1-2; TRBD1 might be the D (5 bases). The germline V and J ends were trimmed by 5 bases and 2 bases, with 9 bases remaining between them. The CDR3 length is 13 residues. Germline CDR1 reads SEHNR; CDR2 reads FQNEAQ (reference sequence). CDR3 in DNA: TGTGCCAGCAGCCCTGACAGCAACTATGGCTACACCTTC. Translating it yields CASSPDSNYGYTF. Full variable domain (remainder filled in from reference TRBV7-9 and TRBJ1-2): DTGVSQNPRHKITKRGQNVTFRCDPISEHNRLYWYRQTLGQGPEFLTYFQNEAQLEKSRLLSDRFSAERPKGSFSTLEIQRTEQGDSAMYLCASSPDSNYGYTFGSGTRLTVV.

V usage is TRBV10-2 and J usage is TRBJ2-5; D ambiguous. Germline V gene data show CDR1 as WSHSY and CDR2 as SAAADI. With 2 bases removed from V and 4 bases from J, the gap between germline ends came to 17 bases. The CDR3 has 16 amino acids. In nucleotides, the CDR3 is TGCGCCAGCAGTGAGGGAAAAATCGTGTCTAGAGAGACCCAGTACTTC. Its protein is CASSEGKIVSRETQYF.